This T cell receptor beta chain was documented in a study of CD4 T cells in relation to SARS-CoV-2 and coronaviruses. Looking at the study overall: TCR beta CDR3s were sequenced after roughly 10-day antigen culture of PBMCs. Controls used an HIV-1 Nef peptide pool or no peptide.

There are a few counts of this clone. As yet, its antigen is unknown. Before the COVID-19 pandemic, during about 2011-2019, CD4+ T cells were taken from unexposed donors. CD4+ T cells were isolated from the cells after 10 days of culture. Between the trimmed V and J ends, which lost 2 bases and 0 bases, there was a span of 11 bases. In germline, CDR1 is LNHDA, CDR2 SQIVND (reference sequence). This CDR3 is 15 amino acids long. The repertoire was sequenced with immunoSEQ multiplex PCR; TCRdb's copy has only in-frame clones and lacks some. The data hold 20,000 or so clones, with about 70% observed a single time.

The chain recombines TRBV19 with TRBJ2-7; D possibly corresponds to TRBD1 (5 bases). The clonotype was recovered from a human donor in good health. The sample taken for sequencing was CD4+ T cells from PBMCs, cultured in vitro. CDR3 nucleotides: TGTGCCAGTAGTATAATGTGGGGCAGCTCCTACGAGCAGTACTTC. It specifies CASSIMWGSSYEQYF.